This T cell receptor beta chain was observed in a study of blood T cells in healthy people across ages. The J segment lost 1 base and the V segment lost 5 bases, leaving 5 bases of the junction unmatched. CDR3 length: 16 residues. Peripheral blood samples of roughly 9.8 milliliters were drawn from each donor. Total RNA, at least 5 micrograms per sample, came from PBMCs. This clonotype was observed at least ten times. Sample-barcoded 5' priming and a J-beta primer mix drove a second PCR of about 7 to 11 cycles. Each CDR3 protein gets one entry after TCRdb re-called the 5' RACE reads with MiXCR. The table includes fewer than 2 million distinct CDR3 sequences, around 42% detected once.

The V and J genes are TRBV12-3 or TRBV12-4 and TRBJ2-5; TRBD2 matches at 12 bases. The sample comprised blood. The sequence derives from a human donor in good health. CDR3 protein: CASSLGLAGIQETQYF. CDR3 nucleotide sequence: TGTGCCAGCAGTCTCGGACTAGCGGGGATCCAAGAGACCCAGTACTTC.